This section outlines one T cell receptor beta chain sequence together with its context. Its matching antigen is unknown. This specimen comes from a study of cytomegalovirus exposure and HLA in healthy donors. Regarding the study as a whole: Analysis was performed later, and it showed HLA-associated TCR beta chains to be more clonally expanded than equally common others. Data from an earlier analysis indicated that most TCR beta V segments were productive either about 87% or about 30% of the time.

Healthy bone marrow donors made up the donor group. Amplification used 60 Vbeta primers and 13 Jbeta primers. Clones were read by immunoSEQ multiplex PCR, and TCRdb kept only the in-frame ones, dropping some. Here the sample spans some 190,000 clones, 82% being singletons. CDR1 MNHEY and CDR2 SMNVEV come from the germline V gene (reference sequence). There are 14 residues in the CDR3. V was trimmed by 2 bases and J by 4 bases, leaving 11 bases between them. Sequencing input: PBMCs. The clonotype comes from a man aged 35 to 55 in good health and CMV-seronegative. The chain joins TRBV27 to TRBJ1-1; D perhaps matches TRBD1 (5 bases). The CDR3 sequence: CASSLLGLLTEAFF. The CDR3 DNA sequence: TGTGCCAGCAGTTTACTGGGACTGCTCACTGAAGCTTTCTTT.